One and the same sample provided the 16 T cell receptor beta chains below, sequenced in a study of response to subunit inactivated influenza vaccine. TCRdb ran MiXCR on the RT-PCR reads and lists one entry per CDR3 protein. The sample contains about 830,000 distinct CDR3 sequences, around 20% of which appear only once. The sample was PBMCs from blood, taken 5 days after vaccination. The receptor source for this set is a man aged 50-59 years who received an inactivated influenza vaccine.

This clonotype was recorded a few times. The rearrangement links TRBV6-2 or TRBV6-3 to TRBJ2-5; maybe TRBD2 (5 bases). Germline values: CDR1 MNHEY, CDR2 SVGEGT. The V end was cut by 7 bases, the J end by 5 bases, with 20 bases between. The CDR3 has 15 residues. This CDR3 is CASNEARTFGETQYF. The CDR3 bases are TGTGCCAGCAATGAGGCAAGGACTTTCGGCGAGACCCAGTACTTC.

The chain carries TRBV5-5 and TRBJ2-1, with a weak D call TRBD2 (5 bases). V lost 7 bases and J lost 0, with 14 bases in between. CDR1 and CDR2 (germline): SGHKS, YYEKEE (reference sequence). The CDR3 extends over 15 amino acids. The CDR3 DNA is TGTGCCAGCGGAGGAATGATGAGCTCCTACAATGAGCAGTTCTTC. As protein: CASGGMMSSYNEQFF.

This clonotype showed up many times. The rearrangement links TRBV7-9 to TRBJ2-7; D remains ambiguous. Trimming removed 6 bases at V and 0 bases at J, with 6 bases between. Germline loops: CDR1 SEHNR, CDR2 FQNEAQ (reference sequence). The CDR3 is 12 residues long. The CDR3 protein is CASSSNSYEQYF. DNA of the CDR3: TGTGCCAGCAGTTCAAACTCCTACGAGCAGTACTTC.

V is TRBV7-2 and J is TRBJ2-4, with 8 bases fitting TRBD1. There are 15 residues in the CDR3. V shed 4 bases, J shed 6 bases, and the junction held 8 bases outside the gene matches. CDR1 is SGHTA and CDR2 is FQGNSA in the germline V gene. CDR3 sequence: CASSSIGQGRNIQYF. The CDR3 DNA follows: TGTGCCAGCAGCTCTATAGGACAGGGAAGAAACATTCAGTACTTC.

The rearrangement joins TRBV20-1 to TRBJ2-5; tentatively, D is TRBD1 (6 bases). The CDR3 covers 12 residues. V gave up 3 bases and J gave up 3 bases, with 8 bases separating them. CDR1 DFQATT and CDR2 SNEGSKA come from the germline V gene (reference sequence). The CDR3 bases are TGCAGTGCTAGTAGGGGGAAAGAGACCCAGTACTTC. Translation: CSASRGKETQYF.

This clonotype was seen ten or more times. An end of the junction differs from the germline gene, which may be a read error. The V and J genes are TRBV12-3 or TRBV12-4 and TRBJ2-7; 7 bases are a match to TRBD2. The CDR3 spans 14 residues. Written as DNA, the CDR3 is TGCGCCAGCAGCCTATCTAGCGGCTTCTACGAGCAGTACTTC. Protein: CASSLSSGFYEQYF.

The chain joins TRBV9 to TRBJ2-1, with 8 bases identical to TRBD2. The CDR3 covers 14 residues. The V and J ends lost 4 bases and 7 bases, in that order; junction bases with no gene match: 7. The germline V gene encodes CDR1 SGDLS and CDR2 YYNGEE. CDR3 nucleotides: TGTGCCAGCAGCAAAGCGGGAGCCGATAATGAGCAGTTCTTC. Translating it yields CASSKAGADNEQFF.

This clonotype was recorded a few times. This chain links TRBV3-1 with TRBJ2-7; perhaps TRBD2 as D (5 bases). The CDR3 loop spans 14 amino acids. CDR1 and CDR2 (germline): LGHDT, YNNKEL (reference sequence). The V gene lost 6 bases and the J gene lost 2 bases, with 14 bases spanning the gap. CDR3 loop: CASSLTERAYEQYF. The CDR3 nucleotides read TGTGCCAGCAGTCTGACGGAGAGGGCCTACGAGCAGTACTTC.

This chain connects TRBV18 to TRBJ2-1; D gene ambiguous. Trimming removed 4 bases at V and 4 bases at J, with 20 bases between. This CDR3 is built from 17 residues. Germline lookup yields CDR1 KGHSH and CDR2 LQKENI. The CDR3 loop is CASSRSGPSNPYNEQFF. The CDR3 nucleotides read TGTGCCAGCTCACGAAGTGGACCTTCGAACCCTTACAATGAGCAGTTCTTC.

V gene TRBV29-1 combines with J gene TRBJ2-3; no firm D call. CDR3 length: 11 amino acids. The germline V gene encodes CDR1 SQVTM and CDR2 ANQGSEA. In DNA form, the CDR3 reads TGCTTGATTCCTAGCACAGATACGCAGTATTTT. It encodes CLIPSTDTQYF.

The rearrangement links TRBV24-1 to TRBJ2-1, with 8 bases identical to TRBD1. CDR3 size: 16 residues. V was clipped by 2 bases and J by 3 bases; unmatched bases: 5. Looked up from germline, CDR1 is KGHDR and CDR2 is SFDVKD. For the CDR3, the DNA is TGTGCCACCAGTGATTCGAGGACAGGGTTCTACAATGAGCAGTTCTTC. It encodes CATSDSRTGFYNEQFF.

This clonotype was recorded many times. The CDR3 reads CASSHGTPGTDTQYF. CDR3 sequence (DNA): TGTGCCAGCAGCCACGGGACCCCTGGCACAGATACGCAGTATTTT. V usage is TRBV4-2 and J usage is TRBJ2-3; D possibly uses TRBD1 or TRBD2 (5 bases each). V was trimmed by 3 bases and J by 1 base, leaving 11 bases between them. Germline lookup yields CDR1 LGHNA and CDR2 YNFKEQ. CDR3 size: 15 residues.

This clonotype was seen a single time. This chain links TRBV20-1 with TRBJ2-3, with 12 bases matching TRBD2. The ends lost 1 base at V and 4 bases at J; junction bases unmatched: 6. CDR1 is DFQATT and CDR2 is SNEGSKA in the germline V gene (reference sequence). The CDR3 runs to 16 residues. This chain's CDR3 is CSARGLAGVPADTQYF. DNA for the CDR3: TGCAGTGCTAGAGGACTAGCGGGAGTACCCGCAGATACGCAGTATTTT.

The chain combines TRBV20-1 with TRBJ2-3, with 8 nucleotides matching TRBD1. J gave up 0 bases and V 1 base, and 15 bases lay outside the gene matches. Germline loops: CDR1 DFQATT, CDR2 SNEGSKA (reference sequence). The CDR3 is 19 amino acids. CDR3 coding DNA: TGCAGTGCTAGAGTTCAGGGGGCACCCATCTCTCTTAGCACAGATACGCAGTATTTT. Its protein is CSARVQGAPISLSTDTQYF.

The CDR3 loop reads CSVDLAADTDTQYF. CDR3 nucleotide sequence: TGCAGCGTCGACCTAGCGGCTGACACAGATACGCAGTATTTT. V gene TRBV29-1 combines with J gene TRBJ2-3, with 7 positions matching TRBD2. V lost 6 bases, J lost 2 bases, and 8 bases stayed unmatched. This CDR3 is built from 14 residues. Germline V gene lookup returns CDR1 SQVTM and CDR2 ANQGSEA.

The chain uses TRBV4-3 and TRBJ2-1, with 9 positions matching TRBD2. The CDR3 loop spans 16 amino acids. Trimming removed 0 bases from V and 8 bases from J; junction bases left unmatched: 8. Germline CDR1 reads LGHNA; CDR2 reads YSLEER. CDR3 DNA: TGCGCCAGCAGCCAAGACCCCGCGGGAGGGCCCCATGAGCAGTTCTTC. Its translation is CASSQDPAGGPHEQFF.